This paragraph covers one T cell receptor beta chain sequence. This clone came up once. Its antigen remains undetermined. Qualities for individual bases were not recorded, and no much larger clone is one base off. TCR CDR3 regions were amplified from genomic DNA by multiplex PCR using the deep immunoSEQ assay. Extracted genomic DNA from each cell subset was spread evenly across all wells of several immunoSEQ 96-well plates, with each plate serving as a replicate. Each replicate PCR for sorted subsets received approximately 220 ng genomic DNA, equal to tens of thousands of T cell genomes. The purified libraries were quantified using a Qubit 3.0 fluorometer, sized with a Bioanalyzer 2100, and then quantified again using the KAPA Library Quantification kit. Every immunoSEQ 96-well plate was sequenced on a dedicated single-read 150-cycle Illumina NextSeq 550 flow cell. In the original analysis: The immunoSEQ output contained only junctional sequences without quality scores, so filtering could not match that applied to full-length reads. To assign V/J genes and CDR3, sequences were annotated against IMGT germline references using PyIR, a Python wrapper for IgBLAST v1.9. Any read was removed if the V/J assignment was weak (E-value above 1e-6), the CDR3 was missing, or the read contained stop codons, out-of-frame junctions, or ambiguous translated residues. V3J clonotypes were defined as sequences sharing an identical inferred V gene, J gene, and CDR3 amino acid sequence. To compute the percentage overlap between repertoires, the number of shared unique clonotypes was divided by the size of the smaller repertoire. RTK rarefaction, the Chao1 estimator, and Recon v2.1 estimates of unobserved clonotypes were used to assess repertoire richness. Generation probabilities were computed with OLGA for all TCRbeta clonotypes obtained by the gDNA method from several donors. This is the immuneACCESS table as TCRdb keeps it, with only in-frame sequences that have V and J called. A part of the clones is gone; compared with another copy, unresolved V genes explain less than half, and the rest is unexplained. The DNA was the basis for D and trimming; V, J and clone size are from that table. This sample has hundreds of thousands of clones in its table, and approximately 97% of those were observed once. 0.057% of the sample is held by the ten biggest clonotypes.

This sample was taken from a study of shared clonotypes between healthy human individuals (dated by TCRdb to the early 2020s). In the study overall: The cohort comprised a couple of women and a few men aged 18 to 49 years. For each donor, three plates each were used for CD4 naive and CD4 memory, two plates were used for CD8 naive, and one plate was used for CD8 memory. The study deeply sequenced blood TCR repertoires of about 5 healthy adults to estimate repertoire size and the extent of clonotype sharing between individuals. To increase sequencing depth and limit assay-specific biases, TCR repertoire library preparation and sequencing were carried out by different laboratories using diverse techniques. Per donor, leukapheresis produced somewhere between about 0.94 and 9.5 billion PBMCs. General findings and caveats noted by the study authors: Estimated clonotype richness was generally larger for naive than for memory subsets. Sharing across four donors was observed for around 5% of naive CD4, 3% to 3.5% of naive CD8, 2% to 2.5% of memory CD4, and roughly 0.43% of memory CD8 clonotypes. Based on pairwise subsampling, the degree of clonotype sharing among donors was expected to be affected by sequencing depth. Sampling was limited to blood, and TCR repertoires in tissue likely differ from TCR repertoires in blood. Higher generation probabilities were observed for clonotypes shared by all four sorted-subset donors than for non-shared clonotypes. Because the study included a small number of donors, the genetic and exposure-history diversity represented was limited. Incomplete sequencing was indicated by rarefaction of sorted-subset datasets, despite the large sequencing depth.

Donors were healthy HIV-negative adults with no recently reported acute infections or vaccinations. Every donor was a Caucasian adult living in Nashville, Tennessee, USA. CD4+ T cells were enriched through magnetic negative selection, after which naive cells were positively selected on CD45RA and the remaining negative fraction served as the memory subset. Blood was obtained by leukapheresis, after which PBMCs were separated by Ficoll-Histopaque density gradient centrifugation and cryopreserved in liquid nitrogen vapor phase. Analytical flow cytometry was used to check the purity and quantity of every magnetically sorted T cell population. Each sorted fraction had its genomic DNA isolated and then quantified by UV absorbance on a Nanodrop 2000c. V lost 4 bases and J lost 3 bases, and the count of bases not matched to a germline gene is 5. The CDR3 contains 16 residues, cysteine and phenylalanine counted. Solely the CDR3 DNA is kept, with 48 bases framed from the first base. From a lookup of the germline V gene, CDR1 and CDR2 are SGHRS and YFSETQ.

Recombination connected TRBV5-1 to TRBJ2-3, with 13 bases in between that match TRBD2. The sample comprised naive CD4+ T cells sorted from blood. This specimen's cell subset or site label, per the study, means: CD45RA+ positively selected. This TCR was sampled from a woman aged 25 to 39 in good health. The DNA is TGCGCCAGCAGCACCGGACTAGCGGGAGAAACAGATACGCAGTATTTT. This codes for CASSTGLAGETDTQYF.